The next 5 T cell receptor beta chains were all read from a single sample in a study of blood T cells in healthy people across ages. A second 7 to 11 cycle PCR used barcoded and J-beta primers. TCRdb re-analysed the 5' RACE reads in MiXCR, keeping a single row per CDR3 protein. The sample records around 800,000 distinct CDR3 sequences, under 30% being singletons. This sample also belongs to another study, concerning T cells of mothers and their children.

The sequenced sample consisted of blood. These receptors all stem from a boy between 10 and 17 years old in good health.

The chain carries TRBV5-5 and TRBJ2-7, with 7 nucleotides matching TRBD1. The V segment lost 0 bases and the J segment 5 bases; nucleotides outside the gene matches: 5. The CDR3 is 14 residues long. Germline CDR1 reads SGHKS; CDR2 reads YYEKEE (reference sequence). CDR3 protein: CASSLGQGWNEQYF. CDR3 coding DNA: TGTGCCAGCAGCTTGGGACAGGGATGGAACGAGCAGTACTTC.

The chain uses TRBV2 and TRBJ2-5; TRBD1 agrees at 8 bases. The J call is in doubt because the DNA end fits TRBJ2-1 better. In germline, CDR1 is SNHLY, CDR2 FYNNEI. This CDR3 region has 15 residues. CDR3 in amino acids: CASSLGQATYNEQFF. DNA of the CDR3: TGTGCCAGCAGCCTGGGACAGGCTACCTACAATGAGCAGTTCTTC.

This clonotype has more than one count but fewer than ten. This chain uses TRBV4-1 with TRBJ2-7; TRBD1 agrees at 7 bases. The trim removed 2 bases at V and 3 bases at J, leaving 4 bases unmatched. CDR1 and CDR2 from the germline V gene are MGHRA and YSYEKL. CDR3 length: 14 residues. CDR3 sequence reads: CASSQPGQRYEQYF. CDR3 DNA sequence: TGCGCCAGCAGCCAACCGGGACAGCGCTACGAGCAGTACTTC.

The chain uses TRBV4-2 and TRBJ1-2; tentative D call: TRBD1 (5 bases). The CDR3 sequence is 13 residues long. V gave up 2 bases and J gave up 7 bases, with 11 bases separating them. Germline CDR1 and CDR2: LGHNA and YNFKEQ. The CDR3: CASSQNGQGGYTF. The DNA for the CDR3 is TGTGCCAGCAGCCAAAACGGTCAGGGTGGCTACACCTTC.

This chain joins TRBV29-1 and TRBJ2-5; the match to TRBD2 covers 7 bases. After removal of 4 bases from V and 5 bases from J, the junction contained 7 bases not matched to a gene. This CDR3 region has 13 residues. The germline gives CDR1 SQVTM, CDR2 ANQGSEA. The DNA of the CDR3 is TGCAGCGTTGCCGGACTAGGGAATGAGACCCAGTACTTC. Translated: CSVAGLGNETQYF.